This T cell receptor (beta chain) appears in the sequencing data of a study of shared clonotypes between healthy human individuals. Study-level information: Per donor, three plates held CD4 naive cells, three held CD4 memory, two held CD8 naive and one held CD8 memory.

Genomic DNA of every subset was divided equally among multiple immunoSEQ plates. TCRdb's copy holds only in-frame clones and misses some; the assay was immunoSEQ multiplex PCR. The sample includes a few million clones, approximately 94% of them seen just once. The donor cohort consisted entirely of Caucasian adults residing in Nashville, Tennessee. Partitioning of CD4+ cells yielded a CD45RA+ naive subset and a CD45RA-negative memory subset. CDR3 length: 13 amino acids. V dropped 1 base and J dropped 5 bases, with 8 bases sitting between them. Germline V gene data show CDR1 as SNHLY and CDR2 as FYNNEI.

The rearrangement joins TRBV2 to TRBJ1-2; D not certain. The receptor was derived from a man younger than 35 in good health. Specimen: naive CD4+ T cells sorted from blood. Subset: CD45RA+ positively selected. CDR3 sequence reads: CASSEDGMYGYTF. Written as DNA, the CDR3 is TGTGCCAGCAGTGAAGATGGAATGTATGGCTACACCTTC.